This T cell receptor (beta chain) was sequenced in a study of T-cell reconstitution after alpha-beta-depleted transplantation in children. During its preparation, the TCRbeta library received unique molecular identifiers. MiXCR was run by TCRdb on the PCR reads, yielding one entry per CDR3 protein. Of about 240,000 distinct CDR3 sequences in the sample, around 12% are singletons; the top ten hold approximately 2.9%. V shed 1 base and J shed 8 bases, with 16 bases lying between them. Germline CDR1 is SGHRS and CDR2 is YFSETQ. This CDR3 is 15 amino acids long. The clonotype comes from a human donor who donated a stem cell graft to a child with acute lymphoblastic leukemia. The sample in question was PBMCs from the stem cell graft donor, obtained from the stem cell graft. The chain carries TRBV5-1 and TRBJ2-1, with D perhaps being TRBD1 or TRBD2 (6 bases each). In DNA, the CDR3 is TGCGCCAGCAGCTTGTTAGGGTTCGGGGGCGATGAGCAGTTCTTC. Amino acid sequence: CASSLLGFGGDEQFF.